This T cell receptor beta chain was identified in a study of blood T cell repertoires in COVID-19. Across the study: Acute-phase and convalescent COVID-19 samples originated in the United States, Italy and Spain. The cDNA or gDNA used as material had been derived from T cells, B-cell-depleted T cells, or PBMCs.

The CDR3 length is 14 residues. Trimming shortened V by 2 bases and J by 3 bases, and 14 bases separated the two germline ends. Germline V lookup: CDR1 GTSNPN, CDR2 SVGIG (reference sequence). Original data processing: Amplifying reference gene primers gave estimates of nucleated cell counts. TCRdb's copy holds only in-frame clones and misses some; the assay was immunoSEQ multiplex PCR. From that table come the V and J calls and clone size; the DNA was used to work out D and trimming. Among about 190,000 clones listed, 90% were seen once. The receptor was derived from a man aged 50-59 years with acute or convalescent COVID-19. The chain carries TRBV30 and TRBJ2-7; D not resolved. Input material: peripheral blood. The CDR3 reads CAWSTNTQHYEQYF. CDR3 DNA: TGTGCCTGGAGTACTAACACCCAGCACTACGAGCAGTACTTC.